This record covers a single T cell receptor (beta chain). This clone was observed a single time. What antigen it recognizes has not been identified. Per-base quality was not reported, and no clone a single base away is much larger than it. This record comes from a study of cytomegalovirus exposure and HLA in healthy donors (dated by TCRdb to about 2017). Turning to the overall study: According to an earlier analysis of 550 to 700 of the donors, some 170 million T cells yielded 117 million unique TCR beta sequences and about 280 Gb of sequence data. An early release that covered roughly 600 HLA-typed donors contained about 300 gigabases of sequencing data and about 93 million unique TCR sequences. Of the roughly 410 genotyped donors, approximately 80% were placed in the genetic ancestry cluster associated with self-reported Caucasian donors. The study was designed to test whether signatures of past pathogen exposure could be identified by cataloging public T cell receptors. The study used immunosequencing to profile the T cell repertoires of approximately 640 subjects and linked those repertoires to cytomegalovirus serostatus. A separate validation cohort of some 130 different subjects was used in addition to the roughly 720-subject first cohort. To predict cytomegalovirus infection status, the study brought together high-throughput TCR immunosequencing, statistical association of individual TCRs with disease status, and machine learning. In a later analysis, previously published TCR beta repertoires from 666 donors were re-analyzed and high-resolution HLA genotyping was added so that TCR occurrence patterns could be studied. In the later analysis, no new phenotypic data were used to find candidate immune exposures; instead, reliance was placed on TCR beta sequences and their occurrence across donors. In an earlier analysis of 500 to 650 of the donors, high-throughput TCR beta sequencing was used to judge whether each TCR beta V gene segment behaved as functional or pseudogenic. Donor age, sex, ethnicity and CMV serostatus were compiled together with the repertoire data. A later genetic analysis took genome-wide SNP genotypes for about 55% of the 666 donors and used that subset as a discovery cohort. Every repertoire in the discovery cohort had been generated on one and the same sequencing platform. HLA typing included class I and class II loci at four-digit resolution. The number of typed donors differed by locus: 629-630 for A, B, C, DRB1 and DQB1; 522 for DQA1; around 580 for DPA1; and some 430 for DPB1. Because of strong linkage in the cohort, four to six DR-DQ haplotypes were treated as single units for association and clustering. On average, around 240,000 unique TCR beta nucleotide sequences were sequenced per donor among roughly 430 genotyped donors of the cohort, with around 19% of those sequences being non-productive.

The germline V gene supplies CDR1 SGHVS and CDR2 FQNEAQ. Inclusive of the bounding cysteine and phenylalanine, the CDR3 is 12 residues long. Here the CDR3 DNA is all that survives: 36 bases in frame from base 1. V lost 5 bases and J lost 6 bases; the stretch between them is 10 bases long. In total, roughly 710 healthy bone marrow donors made up the cohort. All cohort members were sampled while nominally healthy, although unrecorded immune exposures were likely present. The donor was CMV seropositive and belonged to the group of around 300 seropositive cohort members. A peripheral blood sample was provided by each donor, and peripheral blood mononuclear cells were used for TCR beta sequencing. Genomic DNA extraction from the blood cell samples was performed with the Qiagen DNeasy Blood Extraction Kit. What the authors observed across the whole study: Because HLA typing was missing for some donors at each locus, association tests included only the typed subset. The 87-base-pair reads could not distinguish some IMGT-functional V segments, including TRBV6-2 and TRBV6-3, so those segments were excluded. A later analysis found that TCR association rates varied across HLA loci, with DRB1 alleles showing the most associated TCRs and HLA-C alleles the fewest. A few of the identified cytomegalovirus-associated TCR beta chains were confirmed in vitro to be specific for cytomegalovirus antigens. According to the authors, the approach could potentially be generalized to other disease states and immunological phenotypes. The study listed approximately 150 TCR beta chains as associated with cytomegalovirus. In a later analysis, HLA-associated TCR beta chains were found to be more clonally expanded and to have lower generation probabilities than equally common non-associated chains. Cytomegalovirus status was reported to be diagnosed by the classifier with high specificity and sensitivity in both the original and validation cohorts. Several of the top co-occurrence clusters appeared to be linked to parvovirus B19, influenza, CMV and Epstein-Barr virus, according to a later analysis. Immune exposure information for the cohort was limited to CMV serostatus. A further reported finding was that TCR beta sequences accurately predicted the HLA-A and HLA-B alleles for most subjects in the first cohort. A cluster of highly shared sequence variants was judged likely to represent a technical artifact of the sequencing pipeline. Strong co-occurrence of HLA alleles, especially DR and DQ, made assigning TCR associations to individual alleles difficult. This cohort had only TCR beta chains sequenced, and the lack of alpha or paired-chain data limited which features could be detected. According to a later genetic analysis, donors in an Asian-associated ancestry cluster had fewer N-insertions in productive TCRs than the approximately 650-donor mean. Because counts were too low, around 17 rarely observed V segments, including chromosome 9 orphons, were left out of the earlier analysis of a few hundred of the donors. Correlated functional status among segregating V segments might be attributable to linkage disequilibrium, but an unknown experimental factor could not be ruled out. In a later analysis, about 16,000 TCR beta sequences were associated with specific HLA alleles at a false discovery rate of 0.05. Most TCR sequences were observed very rarely across donors, whereas some public TCRs were present in many individuals. Broadly in line with IMGT annotations, most TCR beta V segments showed up in productive rearrangements about 87% or about 30% of the time in an earlier analysis of several hundred of the donors. In a later analysis, most CMV-associated TCR beta chains were found to appear HLA-restricted, with HLA associations seemingly driven largely by CMV exposure. In a later genetic analysis, a missense DCLRE1C variant was associated with V-gene and J-gene trimming of TCR beta chains, and the association was replicated in an independent cohort. The presence/absence analyses assumed that sequencing depth was roughly uniform across donors, and that assumption may not be true.

The method behind the library was the immunoSEQ multiplex PCR assay. For the multiplex PCR, a mixture combining 60 forward primers for TCR Vbeta segments and 13 reverse primers for TCR Jbeta segments was used. Amplification of the CDR3 region of rearranged TCR beta genes was performed with a multiplex PCR assay on genomic DNA. The amplified TCR beta libraries were sequenced on the Illumina HiSeq System as 87-base-pair reads. In the paper's pipeline: In a later analysis, tens of millions of unique TCR beta chains were counted across the 666 repertoires, and approximately 9.9 million of these chains were shared by at least two donors. Raw reads were error-corrected and collapsed into unique sequences by a nearest-neighbor algorithm in which closely related sequences were merged to remove PCR and sequencing errors. To assign V, D and J gene segments, CDR3 sequences were aligned to IMGT reference sequences. For a sequence to be retained, a match of at least six nucleotides to both a V gene segment and a J gene segment was required. A rearrangement was called productive if the CDR3 had no stop codons and remained in frame with V and J, and every other rearrangement was called non-productive. Following IMGT convention, CDR3 was defined as the stretch from the second conserved V-encoded cysteine up to the conserved J-encoded phenylalanine. The earlier analysis of 587 of the donors excluded any sequence lacking an unambiguous match to a single V gene segment. In an earlier analysis of roughly 600 of the donors, a V segment was called functional when productive rearrangements were above 56.7%, and segregating when the standard deviation between donors exceeded 5%. A statistical classification framework was built for diagnosing cytomegalovirus status from the catalog of TCR beta chain sequences. In a later analysis, V and J genes were assigned by comparing TCR nucleotide sequences against IMGT/GENE-DB human TR gene sequences. A later analysis assigned CDR3 sequences and most-parsimonious VDJ recombination scenarios with the TCRdist pipeline. In a later analysis, each TCR beta chain was defined by its CDR3 amino acid sequence together with its V-gene family, and reads without a unique V-gene family were excluded. As a way to deal with suspected cross-contamination and a sequencing artifact, a later analysis dropped roughly 600 nucleotide sequences that were highly shared and had low generation probability. A later analysis calculated a clonal expansion index for each public chain from normalized within-repertoire ranks of inferred template counts. A later analysis computed generation probabilities with a VDJ recombination model fitted to out-of-frame rearrangements, and checked the results against IGoR. In a later analysis, hypergeometric tests were used to score TCR-TCR, TCR-HLA and TCR-CMV co-occurrence, with a repertoire-size bias correction applied to TCR pairs. To estimate false discovery rates, a later analysis permuted the HLA or CMV assignments 20 times. In a later analysis, co-occurring TCRs were grouped with DBSCAN, and TCRdist sequence similarity was added when clustering was performed within HLA-allele-positive subsets. Repertoires with fewer than 30,000 or more than 120,000 public chains, plus five repertoires with anomalous nucleotide sharing, were excluded from co-occurrence clustering. The table comes from immuneACCESS by way of TCRdb, which keeps in-frame sequences with V and J called. Part of the clones is missing from these tables; in studies checked, under half for an unresolved V gene and the rest for unknown reasons. From that table come the V and J calls and clone size; the DNA was used to work out D and trimming. This sample is represented by 150,000 to 250,000 clones; roughly 85% of them were singletons. 4.4% of the sample rests with the top ten.

The receptor comes from a woman in her thirties in good health and CMV-seropositive. Recombination linked TRBV7-8 to TRBJ1-1; TRBD1 is a weak D gene call, 6 bases matching. The sample consisted of PBMCs. This receptor carries the CDR3 CASSLRQAEAFF. The DNA sequence follows: TGTGCCAGCAGCCTTCGACAGGCTGAAGCTTTCTTT.